This is a list of T cell receptor beta chains from one sample in a study of T-cell reconstitution after alpha-beta-depleted transplantation in children. TCRdb re-derived calls from the PCR reads in MiXCR, one entry per CDR3 protein. Seen here are around 800,000 distinct CDR3 sequences, about 15% observed once, and the top ten hold around 5.3%. This material consisted of PBMCs, mostly from graft donor cells, taken 360 days after TCRalphabeta/CD19-depleted stem cell transplant. These receptors were collected from a male patient younger than 18 who had a stem cell transplant for acute lymphoblastic leukemia, so the T cells may come from the graft donor. CDR3s include the opening cysteine and the closing phenylalanine or tryptophan. Clone size is shown for a subset of rows, as once, few, many or a class of expanded clone.

v_call clone_size cdr3_aa
TRBV25-1 NA CASRKHGTSNYGYTF
TRBV5-1 few CASRLEGPFENIQYF
TRBV5-1 many CASSPTGGSYNEQFF
TRBV29-1 few CSVERGFGEKLFF
TRBV4-1 few CASSHSSGRDYEQYF
TRBV4-1 few CASRLLALSSYNEQFF
TRBV18 many CASSTGGGGLPQHF
TRBV10-3 NA CAISELSGTSDTDTQYF
TRBV11-1 NA CASSTPPAGVPGYNEQFF
TRBV29-1 NA CSVEDQAGGETQYF
TRBV3-1 few CASSQDLPGGRYGYTF
TRBV4-1 NA CASSQGQGKDTQYF